This entry lists 17 T cell receptor beta chains sequenced from one sample in a study of blood T cell repertoires in COVID-19. Only in-frame clones appear in the TCRdb table, and some are missing; sequencing was by immunoSEQ multiplex PCR. The repertoire holds 200,000 or so clones, with around 90% as singletons. The sequencing sample was made of peripheral blood. Source of these receptors: a man aged 25-45 years with COVID-19, enrolled during active disease.

The chain links TRBV9 to TRBJ1-1; the D gene is possibly TRBD1 (6 bases). V was cut by 8 bases and J by 0 bases, with 14 bases left in between. This CDR3 has 14 residues. The germline V gene has CDR1 SGDLS and CDR2 YYNGEE. In DNA, the CDR3 is TGTGCCAGTACCGGGACAAGCATGAACACTGAAGCTTTCTTT. It codes for CASTGTSMNTEAFF.

This clone was found once. Other DNA sequences in this sample translate to the same CDR3. The genes are TRBV7-9 and TRBJ1-1; D unresolved. The CDR3 has 14 amino acids. Trimming removed 1 base from V and 0 bases from J, with 6 bases in between. Germline V lookup: CDR1 SEHNR, CDR2 FQNEAQ (reference sequence). The CDR3 coding sequence is TGTGCCAGCAGCTTAGGGCAGATGAACACTGAAGCTTTCTTT. It yields the protein CASSLGQMNTEAFF. The full variable domain, its missing parts supplied by reference TRBV7-9 and TRBJ1-1, is DTGVSQNPRHKITKRGQNVTFRCDPISEHNRLYWYRQTLGQGPEFLTYFQNEAQLEKSRLLSDRFSAERPKGSFSTLEIQRTEQGDSAMYLCASSLGQMNTEAFFGQGTRLTVV.

The chain joins TRBV7-2 to TRBJ1-4; 10 bases are shared with TRBD1. The junction had 5 bases not matched to a gene; V was cut back by 5 bases and J by 5 bases. This CDR3 comprises 15 residues. Looked up from germline, CDR1 is SGHTA and CDR2 is FQGNSA. This chain's CDR3 is CASSHGGQGNEKLFF. The CDR3 bases are TGTGCCAGCAGCCACGGGGGACAGGGGAATGAAAAACTGTTTTTT.

This chain links TRBV13 with TRBJ1-1, with D perhaps TRBD1 (5 bases). CDR3 length equals 13 residues. The V end lost 2 bases, the J end lost 3 bases, and 7 bases lay between the germline ends. The germline CDR1 and CDR2 sequences are PRHDT and FYEKMQ (reference sequence). The CDR3 loop reads CASSLSRDTEAFF. The CDR3, as DNA: TGTGCCAGCAGCTTATCCAGGGACACTGAAGCTTTCTTT.

This clone was detected a few times. The V call is TRBV20-1, the J call TRBJ2-1; perhaps TRBD2 as D (5 bases). Per the germline V gene, CDR1 is DFQATT and CDR2 is SNEGSKA (reference sequence). CDR3 length: 16 residues. The V end lost 3 bases, the J end lost 2 bases, and 17 bases lay between the germline ends. The CDR3 is CSASSRASSTYNEQFF. CDR3 nucleotide sequence: TGCAGTGCTAGTTCGCGGGCTAGCAGTACCTACAATGAGCAGTTCTTC.

This clone was seen a handful of times. The V and J genes are TRBV12-3 or TRBV12-4 and TRBJ2-7; D call uncertain. CDR3 size: 12 residues. Trimming removed 3 bases from V and 7 bases from J, with 10 bases in between. CDR3 nucleotide sequence: TGTGCCAGCAGTTTGGGCCCTTGGGAGCAGTACTTC. Protein: CASSLGPWEQYF.

The chain joins TRBV9 to TRBJ2-1; D possibly corresponds to TRBD2 (6 bases). The CDR3 covers 14 residues. V was pared by 4 bases and J by 9 bases, with 17 bases between. Germline-derived CDR1 and CDR2 are SGDLS and YYNGEE. The CDR3 sequence: CASSREFYFGEQFF. In nucleotides, the CDR3 is TGTGCCAGCAGCCGGGAGTTTTATTTCGGTGAGCAGTTCTTC. Drawing the rest from reference TRBV9 and TRBJ2-1, the complete variable domain is DSGVTQTPKHLITATGQRVTLRCSPRSGDLSVYWYQQSLDQGLQFLIQYYNGEERAKGNILERFSAQQFPDLHSELNLSSLELGDSALYFCASSREFYFGEQFFGPGTRLTVL.

The chain has TRBV25-1 and TRBJ1-2; no clear D gene. The CDR3 runs 14 residues. The V and J ends lost 3 bases and 4 bases respectively, with 12 bases between them. Germline CDR1 is MGHDK and CDR2 is SYGVNS. The CDR3 is CASSETKDPYGYTF. DNA for the CDR3: TGTGCCAGCAGTGAGACAAAAGACCCCTATGGCTACACCTTC.

This chain links TRBV5-1 with TRBJ1-6, with 7 nucleotides matching TRBD1. The CDR3 is 16 amino acids. V lost 1 base and J lost 4; bases outside the gene matches: 5. Per the germline V gene, CDR1 is SGHRS and CDR2 is YFSETQ. The CDR3 loop reads CASSLLRQGYNSPLHF. The CDR3 DNA sequence: TGCGCCAGCAGCTTGTTAAGACAGGGTTATAATTCACCCCTCCACTTT.

The CDR3 DNA sequence: TGTGCCGGCGGGCGAGACAACACAGATACGCAGTATTTT. Translating gives CAGGRDNTDTQYF. The rearrangement links TRBV2 to TRBJ2-3; possible D gene TRBD2, 5 bases. Germline loops: CDR1 SNHLY, CDR2 FYNNEI. V shed 11 bases and J shed 2 bases, with 14 bases lying between them. The CDR3 is 13 residues long. Full variable domain (remainder filled in from reference TRBV2 and TRBJ2-3): EPEVTQTPSHQVTQMGQEVILRCVPISNHLYFYWYRQILGQKVEFLVSFYNNEISEKSEIFDDQFSVERPDGSNFTLKIRSTKLEDSAMYFCAGGRDNTDTQYFGPGTRLTVL.

This clone was observed a single time. V usage is TRBV7-3 and J usage is TRBJ2-1; D remains unclear. Germline lookup yields CDR1 SGHTA and CDR2 FQGTGA. The ends were cut back, 1 base at V and 5 bases at J, with 12 bases in the middle. The length of the CDR3 is 15 residues. CDR3 sequence: CASSLIGGANNEQFF. CDR3 coding DNA: TGTGCCAGCAGCTTAATTGGTGGAGCCAACAATGAGCAGTTCTTC.

V gene TRBV6-1 combines with J gene TRBJ1-3; perhaps TRBD1 as D (5 bases). Germline V gene lookup returns CDR1 MNHNS and CDR2 SASEGT. Trimming took 1 base from V and 0 from J, leaving 13 bases between them. CDR3 length equals 17 residues. In nucleotides, the CDR3 is TGTGCCAGCAGTGAAGGGGGCAGCCTCTTCTCTGGAAACACCATATATTTT. Translating it yields CASSEGGSLFSGNTIYF.

The V and J genes are TRBV12-5 and TRBJ1-5, with 9 bases fitting TRBD1. This CDR3 contains 13 residues. The germline V gene has CDR1 LGHNT and CDR2 FRNRAP. Trimming took 4 bases from V and 8 from J; bases not matched to a gene: 3. Written as DNA, the CDR3 is TGTGCTAGTGGTTACAGGGGGCGAGAGCCCCAGCATTTT. Translated: CASGYRGREPQHF.

V is TRBV10-3 and J is TRBJ1-4; a possible D gene is TRBD1 (5 bases). V lost 0 bases, J lost 11 bases, and 16 bases lay in between. This CDR3 contains 15 residues. The germline CDR1 and CDR2 sequences are ENHRY and SYGVKD. CDR3 DNA: TGTGCCATCAGTGAGTCCAGGGAGGTCGGGGGTAAACTGTTTTTT. Translated, it gives CAISESREVGGKLFF.

This clone has a single count. The J gene is TRBJ1-2, the V gene TRBV20-1; no clear D gene. Trimming took off 4 bases at V and 0 bases at J, with 9 bases between the two ends. The CDR3 length is 13 residues. The germline gives CDR1 DFQATT, CDR2 SNEGSKA (reference sequence). DNA for the CDR3: TGCAGTGCTACTGATCAGTCTAACTATGGCTACACCTTC. Translating it yields CSATDQSNYGYTF.

V is TRBV7-9 and J is TRBJ1-2; 8 nucleotides line up with TRBD1. The CDR3 sequence is 14 residues long. The V and J ends lost 2 bases and 8 bases, in that order; junction bases with no gene match: 7. In germline, CDR1 is SEHNR, CDR2 FQNEAQ (reference sequence). This CDR3 is CASSLIVTGDGYTF. The DNA for the CDR3 is TGTGCCAGCAGCTTAATAGTGACAGGGGACGGCTACACCTTC.

The rearrangement links TRBV5-8 to TRBJ2-3; no reliable D call. The length of the CDR3 is 12 residues. Trimming pared 6 bases from V and 2 bases from J, leaving 7 bases between. Germline CDR1 SGHTS, CDR2 YDEGEE. The CDR3: CASTSYTDTQYF. CDR3 nucleotides: TGTGCCAGCACCTCTTACACAGATACGCAGTATTTT.